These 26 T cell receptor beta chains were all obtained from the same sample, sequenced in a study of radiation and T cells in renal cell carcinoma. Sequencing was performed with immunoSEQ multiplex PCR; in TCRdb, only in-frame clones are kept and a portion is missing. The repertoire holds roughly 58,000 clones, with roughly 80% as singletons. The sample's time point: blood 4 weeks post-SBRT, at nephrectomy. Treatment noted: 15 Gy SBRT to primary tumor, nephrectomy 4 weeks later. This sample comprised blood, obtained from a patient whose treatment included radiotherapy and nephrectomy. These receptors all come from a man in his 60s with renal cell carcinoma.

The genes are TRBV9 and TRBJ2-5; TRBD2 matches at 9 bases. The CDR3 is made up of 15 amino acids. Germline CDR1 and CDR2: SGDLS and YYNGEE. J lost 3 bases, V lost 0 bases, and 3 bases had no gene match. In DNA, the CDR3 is TGTGCCAGCAGCGTAGGACTAGCGGATGAAGAGACCCAGTACTTC. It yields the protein CASSVGLADEETQYF.

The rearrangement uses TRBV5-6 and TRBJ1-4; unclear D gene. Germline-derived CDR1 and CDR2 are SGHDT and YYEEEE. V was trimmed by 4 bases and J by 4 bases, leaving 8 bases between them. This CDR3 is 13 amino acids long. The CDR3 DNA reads TGTGCCAGCAGCGACACGGTTAATGAAAAACTGTTTTTT. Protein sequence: CASSDTVNEKLFF.

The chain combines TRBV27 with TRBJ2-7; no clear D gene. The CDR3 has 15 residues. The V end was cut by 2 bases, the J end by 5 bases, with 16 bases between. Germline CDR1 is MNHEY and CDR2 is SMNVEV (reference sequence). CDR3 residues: CASSLGPVLTNEQYF. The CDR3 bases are TGTGCCAGCAGTTTAGGCCCTGTCCTAACGAACGAGCAGTACTTC.

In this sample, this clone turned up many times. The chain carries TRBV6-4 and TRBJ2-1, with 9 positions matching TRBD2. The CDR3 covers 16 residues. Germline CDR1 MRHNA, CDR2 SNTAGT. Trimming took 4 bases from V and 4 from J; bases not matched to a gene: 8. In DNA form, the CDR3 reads TGTGCCAGCAGTGTTAGCGGGGGAGTTATTTACAATGAGCAGTTCTTC. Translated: CASSVSGGVIYNEQFF.

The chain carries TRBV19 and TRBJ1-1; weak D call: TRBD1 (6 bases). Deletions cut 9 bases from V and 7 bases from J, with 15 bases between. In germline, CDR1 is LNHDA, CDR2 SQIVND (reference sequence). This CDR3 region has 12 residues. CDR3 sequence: CASGDKRFEAFF. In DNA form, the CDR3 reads TGTGCCAGCGGGGACAAACGATTTGAAGCTTTCTTT.

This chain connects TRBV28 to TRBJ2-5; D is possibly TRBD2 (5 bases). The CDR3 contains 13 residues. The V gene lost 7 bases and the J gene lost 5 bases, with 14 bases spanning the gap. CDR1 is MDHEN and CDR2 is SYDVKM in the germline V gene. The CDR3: CASTTKRYETQYF. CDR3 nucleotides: TGTGCCAGCACTACGAAGCGGTACGAGACCCAGTACTTC.

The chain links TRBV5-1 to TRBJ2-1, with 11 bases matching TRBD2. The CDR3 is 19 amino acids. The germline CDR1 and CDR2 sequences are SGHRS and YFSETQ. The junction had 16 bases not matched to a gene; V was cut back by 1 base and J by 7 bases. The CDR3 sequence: CASSLSGSVLAGVGNEQFF. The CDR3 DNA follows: TGCGCCAGCAGCTTGAGCGGAAGCGTACTAGCGGGAGTAGGTAATGAGCAGTTCTTC.

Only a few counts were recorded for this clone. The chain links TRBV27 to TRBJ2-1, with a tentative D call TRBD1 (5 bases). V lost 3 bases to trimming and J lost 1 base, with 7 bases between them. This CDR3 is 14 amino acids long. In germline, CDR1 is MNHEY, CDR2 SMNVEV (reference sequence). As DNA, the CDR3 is TGTGCCAGCAGTTTGACAGAATCCTACAATGAGCAGTTCTTC. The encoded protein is CASSLTESYNEQFF.

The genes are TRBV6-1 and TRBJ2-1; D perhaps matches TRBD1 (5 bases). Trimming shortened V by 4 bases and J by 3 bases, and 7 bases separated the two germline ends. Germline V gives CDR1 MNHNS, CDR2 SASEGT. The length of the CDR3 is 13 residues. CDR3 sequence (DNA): TGTGCCAGCAGTGCCCAGGGCTACAATGAGCAGTTCTTC. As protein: CASSAQGYNEQFF.

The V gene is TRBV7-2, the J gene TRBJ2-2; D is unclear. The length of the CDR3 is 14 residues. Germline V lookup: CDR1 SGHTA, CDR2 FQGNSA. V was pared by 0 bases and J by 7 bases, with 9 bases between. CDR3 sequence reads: CASSLALTGGELFF. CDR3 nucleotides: TGTGCCAGCAGCTTAGCTTTGACCGGCGGGGAGCTGTTTTTT.

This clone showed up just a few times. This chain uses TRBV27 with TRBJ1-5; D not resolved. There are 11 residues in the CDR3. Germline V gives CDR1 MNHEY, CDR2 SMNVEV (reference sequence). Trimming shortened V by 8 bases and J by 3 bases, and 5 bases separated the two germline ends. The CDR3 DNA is TGTGCCAGCGGGTACAATCAGCCCCAGCATTTT. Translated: CASGYNQPQHF.

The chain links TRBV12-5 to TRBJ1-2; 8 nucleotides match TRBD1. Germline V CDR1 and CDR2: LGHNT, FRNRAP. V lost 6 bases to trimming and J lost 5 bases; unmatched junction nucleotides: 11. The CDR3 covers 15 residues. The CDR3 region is CASGPGQGVFYGYTF. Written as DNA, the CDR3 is TGTGCTAGTGGCCCCGGACAGGGAGTGTTTTATGGCTACACCTTC.

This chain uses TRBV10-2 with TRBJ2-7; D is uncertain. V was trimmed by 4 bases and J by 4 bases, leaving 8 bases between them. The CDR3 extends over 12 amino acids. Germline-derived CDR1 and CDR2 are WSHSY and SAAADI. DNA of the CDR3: TGCGCCAGCAGTGTGGGCCGGTACGAGCAGTACGTC. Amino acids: CASSVGRYEQYV.

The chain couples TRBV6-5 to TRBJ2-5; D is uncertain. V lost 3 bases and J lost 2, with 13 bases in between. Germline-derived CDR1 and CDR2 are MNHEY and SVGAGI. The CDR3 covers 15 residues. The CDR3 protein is CASSYLRYEQETQYF. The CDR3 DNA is TGTGCCAGCAGTTATCTAAGATATGAACAAGAGACCCAGTACTTC.

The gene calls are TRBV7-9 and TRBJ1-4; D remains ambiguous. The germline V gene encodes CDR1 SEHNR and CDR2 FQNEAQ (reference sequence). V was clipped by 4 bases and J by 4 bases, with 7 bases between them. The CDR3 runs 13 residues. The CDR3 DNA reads TGTGCCAGCAGCTCTGGGGATAATGAAAAACTGTTTTTT. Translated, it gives CASSSGDNEKLFF. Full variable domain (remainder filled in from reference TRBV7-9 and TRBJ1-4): DTGVSQNPRHKITKRGQNVTFRCDPISEHNRLYWYRQTLGQGPEFLTYFQNEAQLEKSRLLSDRFSAERPKGSFSTLEIQRTEQGDSAMYLCASSSGDNEKLFFGSGTQLSVL.

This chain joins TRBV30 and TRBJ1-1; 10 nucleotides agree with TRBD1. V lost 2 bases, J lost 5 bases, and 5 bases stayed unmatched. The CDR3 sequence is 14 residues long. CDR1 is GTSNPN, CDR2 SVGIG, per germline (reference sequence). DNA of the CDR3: TGTGCCTGGAGTCTTGGGACAGGGGCTACTGAAGCTTTCTTT. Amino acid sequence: CAWSLGTGATEAFF.

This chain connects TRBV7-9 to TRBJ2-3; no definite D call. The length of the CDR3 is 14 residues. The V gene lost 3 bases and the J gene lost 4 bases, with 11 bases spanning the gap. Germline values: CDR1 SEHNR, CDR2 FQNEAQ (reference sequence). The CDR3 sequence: CASSLELESDTQYF. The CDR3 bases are TGTGCCAGCAGCTTGGAGCTCGAGTCAGATACGCAGTATTTT.

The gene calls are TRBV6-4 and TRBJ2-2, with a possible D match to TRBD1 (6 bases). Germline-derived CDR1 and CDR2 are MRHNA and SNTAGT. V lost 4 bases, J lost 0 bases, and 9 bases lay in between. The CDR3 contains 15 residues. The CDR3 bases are TGTGCCAGCAGTGTACAGGGATCGAACACCGGGGAGCTGTTTTTT. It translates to CASSVQGSNTGELFF.

CDR3 in amino acids: CASSSQLLAGEAKNIQYF. Here the CDR3 DNA reads TGTGCCAGCAGCTCCCAATTACTAGCGGGGGAAGCCAAAAACATTCAGTACTTC. The chain links TRBV7-9 to TRBJ2-4; 11 positions match TRBD2. The germline V gene has CDR1 SEHNR and CDR2 FQNEAQ (reference sequence). The CDR3 contains 18 residues. V was pared by 4 bases and J by 0 bases, with 8 bases of the junction left unmatched.

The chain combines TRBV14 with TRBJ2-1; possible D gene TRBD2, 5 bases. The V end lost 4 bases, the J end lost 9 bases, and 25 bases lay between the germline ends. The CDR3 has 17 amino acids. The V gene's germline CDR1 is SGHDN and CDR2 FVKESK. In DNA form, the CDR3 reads TGTGCCAGCAGCCCCGCGGCCATCCCTAGCCTCAACGGTGAGCAGTTCTTC. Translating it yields CASSPAAIPSLNGEQFF.

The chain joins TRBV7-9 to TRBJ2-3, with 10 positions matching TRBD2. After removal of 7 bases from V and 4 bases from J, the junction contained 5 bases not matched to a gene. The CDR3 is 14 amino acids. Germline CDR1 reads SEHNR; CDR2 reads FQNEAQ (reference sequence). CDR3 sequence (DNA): TGTGCCAGCACCGGGACTAGCGAAGCAGATACGCAGTATTTT. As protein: CASTGTSEADTQYF.

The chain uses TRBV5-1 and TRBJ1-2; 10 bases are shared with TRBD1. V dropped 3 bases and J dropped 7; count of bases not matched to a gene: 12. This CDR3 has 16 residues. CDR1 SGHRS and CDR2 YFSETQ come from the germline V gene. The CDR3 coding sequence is TGCGCCAGCAGCTCGACAGGGGGCGCGACTTACGGTGGCTACACCTTC. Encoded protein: CASSSTGGATYGGYTF.

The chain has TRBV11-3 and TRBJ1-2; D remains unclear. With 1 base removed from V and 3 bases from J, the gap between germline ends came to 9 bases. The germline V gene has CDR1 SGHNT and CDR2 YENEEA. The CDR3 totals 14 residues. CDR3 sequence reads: CASSLVSGDYGYTF. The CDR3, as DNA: TGTGCCAGCAGCTTAGTTAGTGGGGACTATGGCTACACCTTC.

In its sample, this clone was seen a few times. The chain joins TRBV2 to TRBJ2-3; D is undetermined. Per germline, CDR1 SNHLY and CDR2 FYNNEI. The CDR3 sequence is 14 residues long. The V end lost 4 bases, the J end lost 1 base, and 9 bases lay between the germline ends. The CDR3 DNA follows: TGTGCCAGCAGTGTAGAGCTTGGCACAGATACGCAGTATTTT. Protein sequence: CASSVELGTDTQYF.

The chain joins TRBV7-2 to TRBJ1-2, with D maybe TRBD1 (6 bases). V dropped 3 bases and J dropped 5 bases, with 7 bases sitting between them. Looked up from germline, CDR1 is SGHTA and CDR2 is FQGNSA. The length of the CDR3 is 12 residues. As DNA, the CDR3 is TGTGCCAGCAGCTTGGACAGATATGGCTACACCTTC. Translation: CASSLDRYGYTF. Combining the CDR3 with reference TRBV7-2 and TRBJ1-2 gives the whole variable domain GAGVSQSPSNKVTEKGKDVELRCDPISGHTALYWYRQSLGQGLEFLIYFQGNSAPDKSGLPSDRFSAERTGGSVSTLTIQRTQQEDSAVYLCASSLDRYGYTFGSGTRLTVV.

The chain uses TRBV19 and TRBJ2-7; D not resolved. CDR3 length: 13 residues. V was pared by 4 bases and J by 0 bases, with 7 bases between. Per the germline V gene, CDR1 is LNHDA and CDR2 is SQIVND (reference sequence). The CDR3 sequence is CASSRPHSYEQYF. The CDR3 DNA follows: TGTGCCAGTAGTAGACCCCACTCCTACGAGCAGTACTTC.